This T cell receptor beta chain is from a study of blood T cell repertoires in COVID-19. Study information: Spain, Italy and the United States supplied samples that represented acute and convalescent COVID-19. Sample material is recorded as cDNA or gDNA derived from T cells, B-cell-depleted T cells, or PBMCs.

As handled by the study authors: Estimation of nucleated cell counts was performed using reference gene primer amplification. Clones were sequenced by immunoSEQ multiplex PCR, and TCRdb holds only the in-frame ones, with some missing. V, J and clone size derive from that table, while D and trimming were established from the DNA sequence. The sample holds tens of thousands of clones; 76% are singletons and the top ten take 8.5%. The receptor was isolated from a man between 65 and 85 years old with active or convalescent COVID-19. Sample: peripheral blood.

The CDR3 DNA sequence: TGTGCCAGCTCATCCGGACCGGGGGGCTTTGGTGGCTACACCTTC. It yields the protein CASSSGPGGFGGYTF. The V call is TRBV18, the J call TRBJ1-2; possible D gene TRBD1, 6 bases. The CDR3 covers 15 residues. V was pared by 5 bases and J by 7 bases, with 20 bases between. Looked up from germline, CDR1 is KGHSH and CDR2 is LQKENI.